Listed below are T cell receptor beta chains from one sample, sequenced in a study of blood T cell repertoires in COVID-19. Sequencing was performed with immunoSEQ multiplex PCR; in TCRdb, only in-frame clones are kept and a portion is missing. The repertoire includes roughly 100,000 clones, over 80% of them detected once, and 15% sits in the top ten. The source material was peripheral blood. Receptors were obtained from a man aged 45 to 65 with acute or convalescent COVID-19. CDR3s include the opening cysteine and the closing phenylalanine or tryptophan. A D gene is named only where the DNA matches it firmly. Clone size is stated in some rows and not others, as once, few, many or a class when expanded.

j_call | clone_size | d_call | v_call | cdr3_nt | cdr3_aa
TRBJ1-2 | . | . | TRBV28 | TGTGCCAGCAGGACCGGGGACTATGGCTACACCTTC | CASRTGDYGYTF
TRBJ1-2 | . | TRBD1 | TRBV7-9 | TGTGCCAGCAGCTTAAGGGGCCCGGGACAGCCTAACTATGGCTACACCTTC | CASSLRGPGQPNYGYTF
TRBJ2-1 | . | TRBD2 | TRBV11-3 | TGTGCCAGCAGCTTAGAGGTTTCAAGCGGGGCGAGTGATGAGCAGTTCTTC | CASSLEVSSGASDEQFF
TRBJ2-1 | . | . | TRBV7-9 | TGTGCCAGCAGCTCATCCGGGACTCCATACAATGAGCAGTTCTTC | CASSSSGTPYNEQFF
TRBJ2-4 | . | . | TRBV5-1 | TGCGCCAGCAGCTTAGGAAGCGTGGCCAAAAACATTCAGTACTTC | CASSLGSVAKNIQYF
TRBJ2-1 | few | . | TRBV12-3/TRBV12-4 | TGTGCCAGCAGTCCCCCTAGCGATGAGCAGTTCTTC | CASSPPSDEQFF
TRBJ2-1 | . | TRBD1 | TRBV15 | TGTGCCACCACCAAACTCCGGACCGGGACAGGGGGCGAGAATGAGCAGTTCTTC | CATTKLRTGTGGENEQFF
TRBJ2-5 | . | . | TRBV6-1 | TGTGCCAGCAGTGAAGTTGGACTCCGACTGTACCAAGAGACCCAGTACTTC | CASSEVGLRLYQETQYF
TRBJ1-5 | . | . | TRBV7-9 | TGTGCCAGCAGCTCAGGGGCGCCATCATTCAATCAGCCCCAGCATTTT | CASSSGAPSFNQPQHF
TRBJ2-7 | once | TRBD1 | TRBV24-1 | TGTGCCACCAGTGATCGGGACAGCTACGAGCAGTACTTC | CATSDRDSYEQYF
TRBJ2-1 | . | . | TRBV5-4 | TGTGCCAGCAGCCCGGTCAGGACTCCCTCCTACAATGAGCAGTTCTTC | CASSPVRTPSYNEQFF
TRBJ2-3 | . | . | TRBV6-1 | TGTGCCAGCAGTGAAACCTACACAGATACGCAGTATTTT | CASSETYTDTQYF
TRBJ2-7 | once | . | TRBV19 | TGTGCCAGTAGTATAGGGGCAACCTACGAGCAGTACTTC | CASSIGATYEQYF
TRBJ2-1 | . | TRBD1 | TRBV5-1 | TGCGCCAGCAGCGAGGGACAGTTTACAAATGAGCAGTTCTTC | CASSEGQFTNEQFF
TRBJ2-7 | . | TRBD1 | TRBV12-5 | TGTGCTAGTGGCACTGGGACAGGGTCATCCTACGAGCAGTACTTC | CASGTGTGSSYEQYF
TRBJ2-2 | . | . | TRBV9 | TGTGCCAGCAGCCCCCTTCTAGGTTTCACCGGGGAGCTGTTTTTT | CASSPLLGFTGELFF
TRBJ2-5 | few | TRBD1 | TRBV19 | TGTGCCAGTAGTGCCCGACAGGGGGGCGAGACCCAGTACTTC | CASSARQGGETQYF
TRBJ2-7 | once | TRBD2 | TRBV5-1 | TGCGCCAGCAGCTACGGACTAGCGGGCGCCTACGAGCAGTACTTC | CASSYGLAGAYEQYF
TRBJ2-5 | . | TRBD2 | TRBV27 | TGTGCGAGTTGGGAGCGGGAGCAAGAGACCCAGTACTTC | CASWEREQETQYF
TRBJ2-1 | . | . | TRBV6-5 | TGTGCCAGCAGGGCCCTAGCAGAGCAGTTCTTC | CASRALAEQFF
TRBJ1-3 | . | TRBD1 | TRBV18 | TGTGCCAGCTCGTGGGACAGGGCTGGAAACACCATATATTTT | CASSWDRAGNTIYF
TRBJ2-1 | . | . | TRBV30 | TGTGCCTACGATAGCGGCCGGCAGTTCTTC | CAYDSGRQFF
TRBJ2-5 | once | . | TRBV28 | TGTGCCAGCAGTTTGTTACAAGAGACCCAGTACTTC | CASSLLQETQYF
TRBJ2-2 | . | TRBD1 | TRBV7-8 | TGTGCCAGCAGCCGGGCTCCGAGGGGGCGCACCGGGGAGCTGTTTTTT | CASSRAPRGRTGELFF
TRBJ2-2 | . | TRBD2 | TRBV5-1 | TGCGCCAGCAGCCCTTCCCGACTAGCGGGAGCGACCGGGGAGCTGTTTTTT | CASSPSRLAGATGELFF
TRBJ1-2 | . | TRBD1 | TRBV27 | TGTGCCAGCCGGGACAGCTATGGCTACACCTTC | CASRDSYGYTF
TRBJ2-1 | . | . | TRBV4-2 | TGTGCCAGCAGCACCCAAGGGGATAGCGGCTCCTACAATGAGCAGTTCTTC | CASSTQGDSGSYNEQFF
TRBJ2-7 | . | TRBD2 | TRBV4-1 | TGCGCCAGCAGCCAAGATCCGGCGGGAGGGCCTCGAGAGCAGTACTTC | CASSQDPAGGPREQYF
TRBJ2-3 | . | TRBD2 | TRBV2 | TGTGCCAGCAGTTCTAGCGGGAGGACAGATACGCAGTATTTT | CASSSSGRTDTQYF
TRBJ2-7 | few | TRBD1 | TRBV5-1 | TGCGCCAGCAGTTGGGACAGCTACGAGCAGTACTTC | CASSWDSYEQYF
TRBJ2-3 | . | . | TRBV29-1 | TGCAGCGCCTCGACACTTTATGGGACAGATACGCAGTATTTT | CSASTLYGTDTQYF
TRBJ2-2 | . | TRBD1 | TRBV28 | TGTGCCAGCAGGGACAGGCTGAACACCGGGGAGCTGTTTTTT | CASRDRLNTGELFF
TRBJ1-5 | . | . | TRBV7-2 | TGTGCCAGCAGCTTACAGGATGGCAATCAGCCCCAGCATTTT | CASSLQDGNQPQHF
TRBJ2-5 | . | TRBD2 | TRBV4-1 | TGCGCCAGCAGCCAAGATCCCCCTGGACTAGTGGGGGAGACCCAGTACTTC | CASSQDPPGLVGETQYF
TRBJ2-3 | . | . | TRBV28 | TGTGCCAGCAGCAGCGGCAAAAGAAGGACAGATACGCAGTATTTT | CASSSGKRRTDTQYF
TRBJ2-7 | . | TRBD1 | TRBV30 | TGTGCCTGGAGTGTATTGGACAGGGGGCTCGAGCAGTACTTC | CAWSVLDRGLEQYF
TRBJ1-2 | . | TRBD1 | TRBV5-1 | TGCGCCAGCAGCTTCCGGGACAGGGCTGGCTACACCTTC | CASSFRDRAGYTF
TRBJ2-3 | . | TRBD1 | TRBV5-1 | TGCGCCAGCAGCTGGGGACAGGCGCAGTATTTT | CASSWGQAQYF
TRBJ2-1 | . | TRBD2 | TRBV4-1 | TGCGCCAGCAGCCGTAGCGGGAGGATTTACAATGAGCAGTTCTTC | CASSRSGRIYNEQFF
TRBJ2-3 | once | . | TRBV5-5 | TGTGCCAGCAGCTCTTTGTCGGGACTTTGGACAGATACGCAGTATTTT | CASSSLSGLWTDTQYF
TRBJ1-5 | . | . | TRBV4-1 | TGCGCCAGCAGCCAAGATTCGACGGACACAGGGAACCAGCCCCAGCATTTT | CASSQDSTDTGNQPQHF
TRBJ1-5 | . | . | TRBV6-6 | TGTGCCAGCAGTCTCCACCGGGGGTTGCAAGGGAATCAGCCCCAGCATTTT | CASSLHRGLQGNQPQHF
TRBJ1-6 | . | TRBD1 | TRBV28 | TGTGCCAGCAGTTTTTCCGGGACAGGCTCATATGCCCTCCACTTT | CASSFSGTGSYALHF
TRBJ2-5 | . | TRBD1 | TRBV3-1/TRBV3-2 | TGTGCCAGCAGCCAACGACAGGGTCGGCAAGAGACCCAGTACTTC | CASSQRQGRQETQYF
TRBJ2-2 | . | . | TRBV14 | TGTGCCAGCAGCCAAGTAAGGGGGAACACCGGGGAGCTGTTTTTT | CASSQVRGNTGELFF
TRBJ2-3 | . | TRBD2 | TRBV11-1 | TGTGCCAGCAGCTTACTAGCGGGAGGTACAGATACGCAGTATTTT | CASSLLAGGTDTQYF
TRBJ1-5 | . | TRBD1 | TRBV6-6 | TGTGCCAGCAGCTGGGACAGGCTAAATCAGCCCCAGCATTTT | CASSWDRLNQPQHF
TRBJ1-2 | once | . | TRBV6-2/TRBV6-3 | TGTGCCAGCAGTTACGGGCACACCTATGGCTACACCTTC | CASSYGHTYGYTF
TRBJ2-7 | . | . | TRBV3-1/TRBV3-2 | TGTGCCAGCAGCCAAGACGAACAGGGCTGGTACGAGCAGTACTTC | CASSQDEQGWYEQYF
TRBJ1-2 | . | TRBD1 | TRBV10-3 | TGTGCCATCACCACTACAGGGGGCGCGGATGGCTACACCTTC | CAITTTGGADGYTF
TRBJ1-2 | . | TRBD1 | TRBV2 | TGTGCCAGCAGGGGGGACAGCGATGGCTACACCTTC | CASRGDSDGYTF
TRBJ2-1 | . | TRBD2 | TRBV6-5 | TGTGCCAGCAGTTTACGAGGGGCGGGAGCTTCCAATGAGCAGTTCTTC | CASSLRGAGASNEQFF
TRBJ2-1 | once | . | TRBV5-1 | TGCGCCAGCAGCTTGGGGGGACTGACGTCCTACAATGAGCAGTTCTTC | CASSLGGLTSYNEQFF
TRBJ2-2 | . | TRBD2 | TRBV11-2 | TGTGCCAGCAGCTTAGCGGAGCGGGAGCCGCCCAGGGAGCTGTTTTTT | CASSLAEREPPRELFF
TRBJ1-3 | . | . | TRBV27 | TGTGCCAGCAGGGGCGCCCGCCCTGGAAACACCATATATTTT | CASRGARPGNTIYF
TRBJ2-1 | . | . | TRBV5-1 | TGCGCCAGCAGCTTGGGTACAGGGGGGGCCTACAATGAGCAGTTCTTC | CASSLGTGGAYNEQFF
TRBJ1-1 | . | TRBD1 | TRBV6-5 | TGTGCCAGCAGTTACTCCATCAGGGGGTGGACTGAAGCTTTCTTT | CASSYSIRGWTEAFF
TRBJ1-1 | . | . | TRBV14 | TGTGCCAGCAGCCCCCCTGGGAGGGGAGCTTTCTTT | CASSPPGRGAFF